Here is one T cell receptor beta chain with its context. The data stem from a study of cytomegalovirus exposure and HLA in healthy donors. The V gene's germline CDR1 is SQVTM and CDR2 ANQGSEA. This CDR3 contains 12 residues. With 4 bases removed from V and 3 bases from J, the gap between germline ends came to 9 bases. Assay used: immunoSEQ multiplex PCR; TCRdb lists only in-frame clones, some missing. The repertoire includes 90,000 to 150,000 clones, about 83% of them detected once, and 2.1% sits in the top ten. This receptor was obtained from a woman aged 30 to 39 in good health and CMV-seronegative. The chain couples TRBV29-1 to TRBJ1-1; D is possibly TRBD1 (6 bases). Sequences were obtained from PBMCs. This chain's CDR3 is CSVVTGYTEAFF. The CDR3 DNA reads TGCAGCGTTGTGACAGGATACACTGAAGCTTTCTTT.